The 25 T cell receptor beta chains reported below all come from one sample, sequenced in a study of identical twins. TCRdb reprocessed the 5' RACE reads via MiXCR and lists one record per CDR3 protein. Among nearly 650,000 distinct CDR3 sequences listed, about 7% were seen once. This sample also appeared in a second study, on yellow fever vaccine responses in identical twins.

The sample taken for sequencing was PBMCs. The origin of the receptors is a woman in her late teens or twenties in good health.

In its sample, this clonotype was seen many times. This sequence joins TRBV15 and TRBJ2-1, with D unclear. Germline V CDR1 and CDR2: LNHNV, YYDKDF (reference sequence). The CDR3 runs to 12 residues. V gave up 0 bases and J gave up 8 bases, with 5 bases separating them. This chain's CDR3 is CATSRDSYEQFF. CDR3 DNA sequence: TGTGCCACCAGCAGAGATTCTTATGAGCAGTTCTTC.

This chain joins TRBV5-1 and TRBJ2-1; 13 bases are shared with TRBD2. With 0 bases clipped from V and 7 bases from J, the junction kept 4 bases outside the gene matches. The CDR3 is made up of 16 amino acids. The germline gives CDR1 SGHRS, CDR2 YFSETQ. The CDR3 sequence: CASSLGGLAGENEQFF. CDR3 coding DNA: TGCGCCAGCAGCTTGGGAGGACTAGCGGGAGAGAATGAGCAGTTCTTC. The variable domain in full, with the rest retrieved from reference TRBV5-1 and TRBJ2-1, is KAGVTQTPRYLIKTRGQQVTLSCSPISGHRSVSWYQQTPGQGLQFLFEYFSETQRNKGNFPGRFSGRQFSNSRSEMNVSTLELGDSALYLCASSLGGLAGENEQFFGPGTRLTVL.

This clonotype was seen a few times. The chain links TRBV7-8 to TRBJ2-7; D perhaps matches TRBD1 (5 bases). The length of the CDR3 is 13 residues. Per germline, CDR1 SGHVS and CDR2 FQNEAQ. The ends were cut back, 5 bases at V and 3 bases at J, with 11 bases in the middle. Written as DNA, the CDR3 is TGTGCCAGCAGCCCAGACAGAATCTACGAGCAGTACGTC. This sequence encodes CASSPDRIYEQYV.

V usage is TRBV3-1 and J usage is TRBJ1-3; 8 bases fit TRBD1. Germline CDR1 reads LGHDT; CDR2 reads YNNKEL (reference sequence). The trim removed 3 bases at V and 2 bases at J, leaving 9 bases unmatched. There are 17 residues in the CDR3. This chain's CDR3 is CASSQSRTGWTGNTIYF. CDR3 coding DNA: TGTGCCAGCAGCCAGTCCCGGACAGGGTGGACTGGAAACACCATATATTTT.

Only a few counts were recorded for this clonotype. The chain links TRBV3-1 to TRBJ1-2; the D is unclear. The germline CDR1 and CDR2 sequences are LGHDT and YNNKEL (reference sequence). The length of the CDR3 is 15 residues. V lost 1 base and J 1 base, leaving 10 bases between the germline ends. The CDR3 spells CASSQGIAGNYGYTF. The CDR3 DNA is TGTGCCAGCAGCCAAGGTATTGCGGGTAACTATGGCTACACCTTC.

This clonotype has a handful of counts. For the CDR3, the DNA is TGTGCCAGCAGTTCCTACATGAATGAGCAGTTCTTC. Translation gives CASSSYMNEQFF. The chain is built from TRBV12-3 or TRBV12-4 and TRBJ2-1; D is undetermined. The V end lost 4 bases, the J end lost 7 bases, and 8 bases lay between the germline ends. This CDR3 spans 12 amino acids.

This clonotype was counted only a few times. The genes are TRBV7-2 and TRBJ1-1, with D perhaps matching TRBD1 (6 bases). The CDR3 spans 15 residues. Germline values: CDR1 SGHTA, CDR2 FQGNSA. With 5 bases removed from V and 5 bases from J, the gap between germline ends came to 18 bases. Written as DNA, the CDR3 is TGTGCCAGCAGCGCAACAGGGAAAGGGGGGACTGAAGCTTTCTTT. It is translated as CASSATGKGGTEAFF.

The chain combines TRBV18 with TRBJ1-1; a possible D gene is TRBD1 (5 bases). Looked up from germline, CDR1 is KGHSH and CDR2 is LQKENI. V was clipped by 5 bases and J by 3 bases, with 22 bases between them. The CDR3 has 17 residues. Written as DNA, the CDR3 is TGTGCCAGCTCAGACCCCAGCGGGGGAGGTGCGGACACTGAAGCTTTCTTT. Encoded protein: CASSDPSGGGADTEAFF.

This clonotype has more than one count but fewer than ten. The chain joins TRBV24-1 to TRBJ2-7, with 8 bases fitting TRBD1. This CDR3 is built from 15 residues. V lost 4 bases and J lost 1; bases outside the gene matches: 5. Germline loops: CDR1 KGHDR, CDR2 SFDVKD. DNA of the CDR3: TGTGCCACCAGTGACCCGGGACAGGATTCCTACGAGCAGTACTTC. It codes for CATSDPGQDSYEQYF.

This clonotype was picked up many times. The rearrangement links TRBV28 to TRBJ1-2; 10 positions match TRBD1. Germline V gene sequence: CDR1 MDHEN, CDR2 SYDVKM. The CDR3 is made up of 15 amino acids. Trimming took 8 bases from V and 8 from J; bases not matched to a gene: 14. This chain's CDR3 is CASGFPRTGGMGYTF. The CDR3, as DNA: TGTGCCAGCGGATTCCCGAGGACAGGGGGGATGGGCTACACCTTC.

Only a few counts were recorded for this clonotype. The chain uses TRBV29-1 and TRBJ1-5; a possible D gene is TRBD1 (5 bases). The ends were cut back, 6 bases at V and 3 bases at J, with 12 bases in the middle. CDR1 is SQVTM, CDR2 ANQGSEA, per germline. The CDR3 has 13 residues. The CDR3 region has the DNA TGCAGCGTCGTCGAGGGGTTCAATCAGCCCCAGCATTTT. Translating gives CSVVEGFNQPQHF. Together with reference TRBV29-1 and TRBJ1-5, the CDR3 gives the full variable domain: SAVISQKPSRDICQRGTSLTIQCQVDSQVTMMFWYRQQPGQSLTLIATANQGSEATYESGFVIDKFPISRPNLTFSTLTVSNMSPEDSSIYLCSVVEGFNQPQHFGDGTRLSIL.

The V and J genes are TRBV10-3 and TRBJ1-5; D unclear. Trimming shortened V by 0 bases and J by 6 bases, and 15 bases separated the two germline ends. Germline loops: CDR1 ENHRY, CDR2 SYGVKD. The CDR3 length is 16 residues. CDR3 sequence (DNA): TGTGCCATCAGTGAGTCGAGAGGGAATGAGGTTCAGCCCCAGCATTTT. Translating gives CAISESRGNEVQPQHF.

This clonotype was counted a few times. The rearrangement joins TRBV10-3 to TRBJ2-1; no clear D gene. V was trimmed by 7 bases and J by 4 bases, leaving 11 bases between them. The CDR3 consists of 13 residues. Germline V gives CDR1 ENHRY, CDR2 SYGVKD. The CDR3 DNA follows: TGTGCCATCACCTCCAAAACGTACAATGAGCAGTTCTTC. This codes for CAITSKTYNEQFF.

This clonotype was observed at least ten times. The junction and the germline gene differ at one end; a read error may be behind it. The chain recombines TRBV18 with TRBJ2-5; 10 positions agree with TRBD1. Germline V gene data show CDR1 as KGHSH and CDR2 as LQKENI. CDR3 length: 17 amino acids. The CDR3 region has the DNA TGTGCCAGCTCACCACGACAGGGGGCGGATTACCAGGAGACCCAGTACTTC. Residues: CASSPRQGADYQETQYF.

This clonotype was detected a few times. The rearrangement uses TRBV20-1 and TRBJ2-2; tentative D call: TRBD1 (6 bases). V was trimmed by 0 bases and J by 1 base, leaving 12 bases between them. This CDR3 comprises 16 residues. From germline, CDR1 is DFQATT and CDR2 SNEGSKA (reference sequence). The CDR3 region is CSARDNRAKNTGELFF. CDR3 DNA: TGCAGTGCTAGAGACAACAGGGCTAAGAACACCGGGGAGCTGTTTTTT.

The chain employs TRBV7-9 and TRBJ2-7, with 10 bases lining up with TRBD2. J lost 2 bases, V lost 5 bases, and 12 bases had no gene match. This CDR3 is 17 amino acids long. CDR1 is SEHNR and CDR2 is FQNEAQ in the germline V gene (reference sequence). CDR3 sequence (DNA): TGTGCCAGCAGCCCCCCGGCTAGCGGGAGCCTCACCTACGAGCAGTACTTC. Translating gives CASSPPASGSLTYEQYF.

This clonotype was seen ten or more times. This chain connects TRBV29-1 to TRBJ2-5; D remains ambiguous. The CDR3 is 10 amino acids. The germline V gene encodes CDR1 SQVTM and CDR2 ANQGSEA. The V end was cut by 7 bases, the J end by 1 base, with 4 bases between. The CDR3 sequence: CSALQETQYF. The CDR3 DNA reads TGCAGCGCCCTCCAAGAGACCCAGTACTTC.

Ten or more counts support this clonotype. V usage is TRBV5-1 and J usage is TRBJ2-1, with 11 bases lining up with TRBD2. CDR1 SGHRS and CDR2 YFSETQ come from the germline V gene. The CDR3 spans 15 residues. The J segment lost 4 bases and the V segment lost 4 bases, leaving 4 bases of the junction unmatched. CDR3 in amino acids: CASSTGTSGYNEQFF. CDR3 bases: TGCGCCAGCAGCACCGGGACTAGCGGTTACAATGAGCAGTTCTTC.

In its sample, this clonotype was seen a few times. The chain combines TRBV5-5 with TRBJ2-1; the D is unclear. The CDR3 is 14 residues long. Germline V CDR1 and CDR2: SGHKS, YYEKEE (reference sequence). V was shortened by 1 base and J by 7 bases, with 12 bases between the two germline ends. CDR3 sequence reads: CASSLSPLDNEQFF. The CDR3 DNA reads TGTGCCAGCAGCTTGTCCCCGCTCGATAATGAGCAGTTCTTC.

This clonotype was seen repeatedly, ten times or more. The chain couples TRBV7-9 to TRBJ2-1, with 7 bases that match TRBD2. J was trimmed by 2 bases and V by 3 bases; bases with no gene match: 4. The germline CDR1 and CDR2 sequences are SEHNR and FQNEAQ (reference sequence). The length of the CDR3 is 15 residues. CDR3 DNA: TGTGCCAGCAGCTTTCAGCGGGGACCCTACAATGAGCAGTTCTTC. Protein sequence: CASSFQRGPYNEQFF. Complete variable domain (other parts from reference TRBV7-9 and TRBJ2-1): DTGVSQNPRHKITKRGQNVTFRCDPISEHNRLYWYRQTLGQGPEFLTYFQNEAQLEKSRLLSDRFSAERPKGSFSTLEIQRTEQGDSAMYLCASSFQRGPYNEQFFGPGTRLTVL.

This clonotype was detected ten times or more. The J gene is TRBJ2-1, the V gene TRBV5-1, with 10 bases identical to TRBD2. Per the germline V gene, CDR1 is SGHRS and CDR2 is YFSETQ. CDR3 size: 15 residues. With 4 bases clipped from V and 4 bases from J, the junction kept 5 bases outside the gene matches. The CDR3 loop reads CASSLLAGIYNEQFF. The CDR3 DNA follows: TGCGCCAGCAGCCTACTAGCGGGGATTTACAATGAGCAGTTCTTC. The entire variable domain, with the rest obtained from reference TRBV5-1 and TRBJ2-1, is as follows: KAGVTQTPRYLIKTRGQQVTLSCSPISGHRSVSWYQQTPGQGLQFLFEYFSETQRNKGNFPGRFSGRQFSNSRSEMNVSTLELGDSALYLCASSLLAGIYNEQFFGPGTRLTVL.

The table lists this clonotype with a few counts. The chain uses TRBV20-1 and TRBJ2-7; D perhaps matches TRBD1 (5 bases). Germline-derived CDR1 and CDR2 are DFQATT and SNEGSKA (reference sequence). The CDR3 has 16 amino acids. The V and J ends lost 6 bases and 2 bases respectively, with 23 bases between them. The CDR3: CSAPPTRESITYEQYF. In nucleotides, the CDR3 is TGCAGTGCCCCGCCGACCAGGGAAAGCATTACCTACGAGCAGTACTTC.

This clonotype was counted at least ten times. The chain has TRBV20-1 and TRBJ2-1, with TRBD1 matching over 10 bases. This CDR3 has 15 amino acids. V lost 6 bases and J lost 6; bases outside the gene matches: 11. From germline, CDR1 is DFQATT and CDR2 SNEGSKA (reference sequence). DNA of the CDR3: TGCAGTGCCACGGGACAGGGGCTTGGAATCAATGAGCAGTTCTTC. This sequence encodes CSATGQGLGINEQFF.

This chain joins TRBV12-3 or TRBV12-4 and TRBJ2-3; 11 nucleotides agree with TRBD2. J gave up 4 bases and V 5 bases, and 8 bases lay outside the gene matches. The CDR3 is made up of 16 amino acids. The CDR3 nucleotides are TGTGCCAGCAGTAAGACTAGCGGGGTCCGGCCAGATACGCAGTATTTT. This sequence encodes CASSKTSGVRPDTQYF.

This chain links TRBV6-1 with TRBJ1-5; tentatively, D is TRBD1 (6 bases). The germline V gene has CDR1 MNHNS and CDR2 SASEGT. This CDR3 is built from 15 residues. Trimming shortened V by 6 bases and J by 0 bases, and 12 bases separated the two germline ends. CDR3 sequence reads: CASRGATYSNQPQHF. The CDR3 coding sequence is TGTGCCAGCAGGGGGGCTACTTATAGCAATCAGCCCCAGCATTTT.